This T cell receptor beta chain was sequenced for a study of T-cell memory formation after mild COVID-19. General study points: Within pre-infection memory, some responding clones were found, suggesting cross-reactive memory joined.

TCRdb re-called the 5' RACE reads with MiXCR, one entry per CDR3 protein. The sample consists of just under 550,000 distinct CDR3 sequences, roughly 20% of them appearing once. This clonotype was observed a single time. Its antigen is undetermined. Trimming took off 0 bases at V and 5 bases at J, with 12 bases between the two ends. The germline V gene encodes CDR1 MNHEY and CDR2 SVGAGI. The CDR3 loop spans 15 amino acids. Sequenced: PBMCs or a T cell subset sorted from them (not recorded which). V usage is TRBV6-5 and J usage is TRBJ2-3; maybe TRBD2 (5 bases). The receptor was derived from an adult woman who had mild COVID-19 (a few samples of this study predate the infection). Cell type and time point are not known. CDR3 nucleotides: TGTGCCAGCAGTTACTCGGGCCTAGCAAAAGATACGCAGTATTTT. Its translation is CASSYSGLAKDTQYF.